This T cell receptor (beta chain) originates from a study of beta chain features in type 1 diabetes. Background on the study: The patients were much like the healthy donors in age, gender and cell yields.

Study-wide findings and caveats: Sequencing from cDNA could over-represent high-TCR-expressing cells. The naive, central memory and Treg TCRB repertoires of patients appeared to be more similar to one another than those of healthy donors.

Since all of the isolated RNA was reverse transcribed, expressed TCRB transcripts were what got sequenced. Libraries were prepared by immunoSEQ multiplex PCR; TCRdb keeps only in-frame clonotypes and omits some of them. The table records under 200,000 clones, 7.5% to 10% of them present only once. For this clone: No antigen is known for it.

The germline V gene has CDR1 GTSNPN and CDR2 SVGIG (reference sequence). V was shortened by 0 bases and J by 8 bases, with 11 bases between the two germline ends. The CDR3 is made up of 13 amino acids. Sequencing was performed on central memory CD4+ T cells from blood. The rearrangement uses TRBV30 and TRBJ1-5, with a weak D call TRBD1 (5 bases). The sequence derives from a man younger than 35 in good health. The CDR3 nucleotides read TGTGCCTGGAGTGTCCAGGGTCCGGAGCCCCAGCATTTT. It encodes CAWSVQGPEPQHF.